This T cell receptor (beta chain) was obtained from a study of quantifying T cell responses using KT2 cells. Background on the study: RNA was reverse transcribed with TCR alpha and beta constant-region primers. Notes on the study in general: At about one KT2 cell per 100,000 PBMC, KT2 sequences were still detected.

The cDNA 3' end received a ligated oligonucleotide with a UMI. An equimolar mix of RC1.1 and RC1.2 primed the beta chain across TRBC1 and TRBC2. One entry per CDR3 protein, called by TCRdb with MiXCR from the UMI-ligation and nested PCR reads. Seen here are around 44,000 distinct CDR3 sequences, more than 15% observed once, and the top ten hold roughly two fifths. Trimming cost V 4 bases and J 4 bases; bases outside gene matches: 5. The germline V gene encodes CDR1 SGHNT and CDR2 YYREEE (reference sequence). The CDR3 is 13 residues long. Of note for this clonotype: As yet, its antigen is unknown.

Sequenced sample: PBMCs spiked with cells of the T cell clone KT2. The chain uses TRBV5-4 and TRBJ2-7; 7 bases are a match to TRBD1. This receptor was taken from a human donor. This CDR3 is CASSKEQGYEQYF. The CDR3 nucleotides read TGTGCCAGCAGCAAGGAACAGGGGTACGAGCAGTACTTC.